This entry features one TCR beta chain sequence. The target of this receptor is not known. No base quality information exists; no much larger clone differs at one position. On a MiSeq, deep resolution sequencing aimed for a depth between 1 in 1 million and 1 in 200,000 T cells, with each clonotype covered around 10x on average. The immunoSEQ hsTCRB Kit was used to generate TCR beta libraries. Concerning the study's data processing: ImmunoSEQ Data Assistant and ImmunoSEQ Analyzer were used for data analysis, and V, D and J genes were assigned according to IMGT definitions. Clonality, which ranges from 0 to 1, was calculated as one minus the normalized Shannon entropy of productive rearrangement frequencies. Only overrepresented clonotypes making up at least 0.05% of the repertoire of each patient were included in the public clonotype analysis. Some 13 age-matched healthy donor repertoires from immuneACCESS served as clonality controls. Not all clones reach the TCRdb copy of this immuneACCESS table, which keeps in-frame sequences only. Checked studies attribute under half of the gap to unresolved V genes and leave the rest unexplained. That table gives V, J and clone size, and the DNA gave D and trimming. The sample has tens of thousands of clones on record, approximately 70% of them singletons. The top ten hold around 10% of the sample.

Sample time point, as interpreted from the label and publication: progressive disease on ibrutinib. For TCR beta library preparation, about 2.2 micrograms of genomic DNA was extracted from cryopreserved PBMCs. Longitudinal blood samples from CLL patients on ibrutinib monotherapy were analyzed using high-throughput TCR beta sequencing. Patients were enrolled in a phase 2 open-label single-center ibrutinib monotherapy trial. Sequences SGHRS (CDR1) and YFSETQ (CDR2) are obtained from the germline V gene. The CDR3 contains 15 residues, cysteine and phenylalanine counted. Only CDR3 DNA is held: 45 bases, read in frame from base 1. The V and J ends are trimmed by 4 bases and 2 bases, leaving 10 bases between them. The source of the sample is a study of cytotoxic CD8 clonotypes in ibrutinib-treated CLL (dated by TCRdb to the early 2020s). About the investigation overall: The cohort included some 14 treatment-naive and some twelve relapsed/refractory patients; about 17 were IGHV unmutated. Responses were partial in around 24 patients and complete in 2; after median approximately 5.5 years follow-up, roughly 14 stayed in remission and roughly twelve progressed. Response samples were obtained after a median of about 13 months of treatment, with a range of about 6 to 36 months. On average, each sample yielded about 260,000 productive templates and 94,082 productive rearrangements. Longitudinal samples were obtainable from about 30% of the roughly 90 participants in the trial. Cryopreserved peripheral blood mononuclear cells were obtained before treatment, at response, and at either sustained remission or disease progression. All remission and progressive disease samples were collected while patients were still receiving ibrutinib. Points the paper makes about the study in general: Clonality rose at ibrutinib response, remained stable during sustained remission, and dropped back toward baseline at progression. Sustained-remission and progressing patients did not have matched sampling times, and lymph node repertoires were not examined. At baseline, clonality was higher than in age-matched healthy donors and showed a strong correlation with circulating CD8+ T-cell counts. Public clonotypes were rare and either contracted or stayed stable during treatment, and the rise in clonality at ibrutinib response reflected the expansion of private clonotypes.

This TCR was recovered from a human donor with chronic lymphocytic leukemia. The sequencing used PBMCs, collected at disease progression, from a patient treated with ibrutinib. The sequence is built from TRBV5-1 and TRBJ2-6, with no confidently assigned D gene. The nucleotide sequence is given as TGCGCCAGCAGCGTTCAAGAAACTGGGGCCAACGTCCTGACTTTC. Its coded protein is CASSVQETGANVLTF. The entire variable domain, with the stretches around the CDR3 drawn from the reference TRBV5-1 and TRBJ2-6 proteins, is KAGVTQTPRYLIKTRGQQVTLSCSPISGHRSVSWYQQTPGQGLQFLFEYFSETQRNKGNFPGRFSGRQFSNSRSEMNVSTLELGDSALYLCASSVQETGANVLTFGAGSRLTVL.